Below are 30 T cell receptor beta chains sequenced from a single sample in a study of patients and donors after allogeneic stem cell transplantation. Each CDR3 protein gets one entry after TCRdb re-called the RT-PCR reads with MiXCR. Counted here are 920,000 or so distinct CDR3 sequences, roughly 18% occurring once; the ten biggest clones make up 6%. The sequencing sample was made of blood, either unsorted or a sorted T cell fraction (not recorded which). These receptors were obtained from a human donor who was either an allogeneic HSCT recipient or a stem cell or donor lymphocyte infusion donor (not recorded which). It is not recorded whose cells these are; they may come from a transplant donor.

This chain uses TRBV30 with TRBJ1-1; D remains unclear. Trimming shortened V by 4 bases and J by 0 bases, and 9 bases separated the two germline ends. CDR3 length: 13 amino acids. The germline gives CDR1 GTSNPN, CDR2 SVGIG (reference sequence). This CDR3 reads CAWMPGVNTEAFF. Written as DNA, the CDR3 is TGTGCCTGGATGCCCGGGGTGAACACTGAAGCTTTCTTT.

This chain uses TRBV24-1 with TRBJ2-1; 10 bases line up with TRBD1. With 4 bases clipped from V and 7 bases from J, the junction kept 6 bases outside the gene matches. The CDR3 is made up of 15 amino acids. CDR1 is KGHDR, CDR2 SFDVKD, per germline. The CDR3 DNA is TGTGCCACCAGTGAACCTAGGACAGGGGGTAATGAGCAGTTCTTC. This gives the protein CATSEPRTGGNEQFF.

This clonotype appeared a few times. CDR3: CASSYGGGTNEKLFF. CDR3 coding DNA: TGTGCCAGCAGTTACGGGGGAGGAACTAATGAAAAACTGTTTTTT. The chain employs TRBV12-3 or TRBV12-4 and TRBJ1-4; TRBD1 might be the D (5 bases). This CDR3 is 15 amino acids long. The V end lost 4 bases, the J end lost 1 base, and 10 bases lay between the germline ends.

The CDR3 protein is CAMGQGSYEQYF. As DNA, the CDR3 is TGTGCCATGGGACAGGGTTCCTACGAGCAGTACTTC. This chain connects TRBV10-3 to TRBJ2-7; 9 bases are a match to TRBD1. The J segment lost 1 base and the V segment lost 9 bases, leaving 1 base of the junction unmatched. The V gene's germline CDR1 is ENHRY and CDR2 SYGVKD. CDR3 size: 12 residues.

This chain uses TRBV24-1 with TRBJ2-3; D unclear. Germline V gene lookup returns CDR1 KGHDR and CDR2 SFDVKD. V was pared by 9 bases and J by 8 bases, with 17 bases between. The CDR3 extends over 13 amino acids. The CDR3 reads CATDDPPTPTQYF. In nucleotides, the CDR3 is TGTGCCACCGACGACCCACCGACTCCTACGCAGTATTTT.

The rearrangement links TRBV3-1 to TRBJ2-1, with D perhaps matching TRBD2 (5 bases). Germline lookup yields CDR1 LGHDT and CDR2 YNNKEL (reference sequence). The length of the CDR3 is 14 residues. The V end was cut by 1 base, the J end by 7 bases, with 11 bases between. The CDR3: CASSQGRALNEQFF. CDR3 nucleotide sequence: TGTGCCAGCAGCCAAGGGCGGGCTTTGAATGAGCAGTTCTTC.

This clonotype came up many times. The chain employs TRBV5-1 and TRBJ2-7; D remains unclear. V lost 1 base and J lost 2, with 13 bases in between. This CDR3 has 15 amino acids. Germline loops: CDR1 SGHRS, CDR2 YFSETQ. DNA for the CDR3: TGCGCCAGCAGCTTGACGGCAGGCGAACCCTACGAGCAGTACTTC. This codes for CASSLTAGEPYEQYF.

The CDR3 reads CSVGLAAGKTDTQYF. The DNA of the CDR3 is TGCAGCGTTGGACTAGCGGCGGGAAAAACAGATACGCAGTATTTT. V usage is TRBV29-1 and J usage is TRBJ2-3; 9 bases fit TRBD2. Germline V gene data show CDR1 as SQVTM and CDR2 as ANQGSEA. Trimming took 4 bases from V and 3 from J; bases not matched to a gene: 8. The CDR3 runs 15 residues.

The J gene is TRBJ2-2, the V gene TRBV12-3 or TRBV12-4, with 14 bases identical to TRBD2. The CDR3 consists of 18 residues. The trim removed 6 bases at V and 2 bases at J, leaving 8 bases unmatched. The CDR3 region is CASSKTSGGAKNTGELFF. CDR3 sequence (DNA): TGTGCCAGCAGCAAGACTAGCGGGGGGGCGAAAAACACCGGGGAGCTGTTTTTT.

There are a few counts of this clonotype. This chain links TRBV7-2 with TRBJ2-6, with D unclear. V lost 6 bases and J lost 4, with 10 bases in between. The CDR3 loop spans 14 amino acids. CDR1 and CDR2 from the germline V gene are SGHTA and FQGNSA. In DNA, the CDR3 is TGTGCCAGCAGACGCGACACCGGGGCCAACGTCCTGACTTTC. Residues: CASRRDTGANVLTF.

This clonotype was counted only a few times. CDR3 in amino acids: CSVAPRPGDQPQHF. CDR3 nucleotides: TGCAGCGTTGCCCCCAGACCAGGGGACCAGCCCCAGCATTTT. V and J are TRBV29-1 and TRBJ1-5; a weak D match, TRBD1 (6 bases). V shed 4 bases and J shed 7 bases, with 17 bases lying between them. The CDR3 totals 14 residues. Germline lookup yields CDR1 SQVTM and CDR2 ANQGSEA.

The CDR3: CATSQTITDTQYF. The CDR3 DNA sequence: TGTGCCACCAGTCAAACGATCACAGATACGCAGTATTTT. J is TRBJ2-3 and V is TRBV24-1; D gene unclear. The CDR3 is 13 amino acids. V was clipped by 6 bases and J by 2 bases, with 8 bases between them. Germline V gene lookup returns CDR1 KGHDR and CDR2 SFDVKD.

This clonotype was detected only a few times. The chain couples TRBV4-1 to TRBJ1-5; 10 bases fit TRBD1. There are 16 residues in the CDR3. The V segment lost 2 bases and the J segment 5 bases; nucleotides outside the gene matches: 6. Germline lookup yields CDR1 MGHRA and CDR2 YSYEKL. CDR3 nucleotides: TGCGCCAGCAGCCAACCGGGACAGGGGACATATCAGCCCCAGCATTTT. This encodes CASSQPGQGTYQPQHF.

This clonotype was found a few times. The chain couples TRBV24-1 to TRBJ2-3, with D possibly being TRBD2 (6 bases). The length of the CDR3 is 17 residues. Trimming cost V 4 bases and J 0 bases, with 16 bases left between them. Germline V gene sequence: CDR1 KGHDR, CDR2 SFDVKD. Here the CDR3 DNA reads TGTGCCACCAGTGACACTAGGACCGGGACTAGCACAGATACGCAGTATTTT. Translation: CATSDTRTGTSTDTQYF.

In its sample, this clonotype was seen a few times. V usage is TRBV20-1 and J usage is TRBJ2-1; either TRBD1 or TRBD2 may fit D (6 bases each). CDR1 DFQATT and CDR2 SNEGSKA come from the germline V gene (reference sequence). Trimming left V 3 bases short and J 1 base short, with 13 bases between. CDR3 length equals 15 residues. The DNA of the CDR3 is TGCAGTGCTAGGGAAGGGGGGAGTTCCTACAATGAGCAGTTCTTC. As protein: CSAREGGSSYNEQFF.

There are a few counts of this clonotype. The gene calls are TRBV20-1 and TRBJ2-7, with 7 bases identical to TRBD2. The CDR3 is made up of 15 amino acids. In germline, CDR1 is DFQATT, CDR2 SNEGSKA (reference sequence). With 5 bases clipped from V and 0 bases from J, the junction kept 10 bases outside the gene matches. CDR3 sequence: CSAPYLAESSYEQYF. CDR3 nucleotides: TGCAGTGCTCCGTACCTAGCGGAGAGCTCCTACGAGCAGTACTTC.

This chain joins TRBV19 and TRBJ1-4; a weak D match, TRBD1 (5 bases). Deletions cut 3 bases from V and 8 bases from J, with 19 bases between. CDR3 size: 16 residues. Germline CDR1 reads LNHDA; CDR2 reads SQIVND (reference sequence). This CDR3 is CASSITLRGPGEKLFF. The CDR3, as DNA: TGTGCCAGTAGTATCACACTCCGGGGCCCGGGGGAAAAACTGTTTTTT. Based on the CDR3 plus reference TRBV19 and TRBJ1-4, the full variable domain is DGGITQSPKYLFRKEGQNVTLSCEQNLNHDAMYWYRQDPGQGLRLIYYSQIVNDFQKGDIAEGYSVSREKKESFPLTVTSAQKNPTAFYLCASSITLRGPGEKLFFGSGTQLSVL.

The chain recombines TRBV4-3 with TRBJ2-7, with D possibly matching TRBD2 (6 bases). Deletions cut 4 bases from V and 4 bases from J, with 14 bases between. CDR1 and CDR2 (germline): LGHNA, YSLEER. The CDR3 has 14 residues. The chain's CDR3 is CASSPGRGTYEQYF. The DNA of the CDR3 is TGCGCCAGCAGCCCGGGCCGCGGGACGTACGAGCAGTACTTC.

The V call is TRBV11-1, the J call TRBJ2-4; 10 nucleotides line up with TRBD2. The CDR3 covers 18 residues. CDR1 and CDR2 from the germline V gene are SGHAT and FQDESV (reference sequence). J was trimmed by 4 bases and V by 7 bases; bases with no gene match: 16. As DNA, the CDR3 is TGTGCCAGCATCGGGACTAGCGCAGGAGATCCTTTTAAAAACATTCAGTACTTC. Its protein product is CASIGTSAGDPFKNIQYF.

This CDR3 reads CASSPARPSDTGELFF. The CDR3 DNA is TGTGCCAGCAGCCCAGCCCGACCTAGCGACACCGGGGAGCTGTTTTTT. The chain uses TRBV9 and TRBJ2-2, with D possibly TRBD2 on 6 matching bases. The CDR3 spans 16 residues. In germline, CDR1 is SGDLS, CDR2 YYNGEE. Trimming pared 4 bases from V and 3 bases from J, leaving 16 bases between.

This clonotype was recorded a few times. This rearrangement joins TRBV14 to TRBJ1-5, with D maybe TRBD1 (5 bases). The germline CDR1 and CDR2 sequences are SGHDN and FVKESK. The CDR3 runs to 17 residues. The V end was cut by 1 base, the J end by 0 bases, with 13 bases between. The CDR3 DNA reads TGTGCCAGCAGCCAAGGGGCACAGGCGTATAGCAATCAGCCCCAGCATTTT. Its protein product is CASSQGAQAYSNQPQHF.

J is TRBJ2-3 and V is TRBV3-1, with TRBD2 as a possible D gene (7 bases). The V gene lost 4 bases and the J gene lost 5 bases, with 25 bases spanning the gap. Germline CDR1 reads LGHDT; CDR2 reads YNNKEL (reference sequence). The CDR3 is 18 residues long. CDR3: CASSPTEWRGLKGDTQYF. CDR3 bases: TGTGCCAGCAGCCCCACCGAATGGCGGGGGCTAAAAGGAGATACGCAGTATTTT.

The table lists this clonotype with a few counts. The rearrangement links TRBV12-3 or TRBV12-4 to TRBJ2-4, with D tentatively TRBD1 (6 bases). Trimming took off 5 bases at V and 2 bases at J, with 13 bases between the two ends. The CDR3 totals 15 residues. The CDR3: CASSPLQGPKNIQYF. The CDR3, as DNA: TGTGCCAGCAGTCCCTTACAGGGACCCAAAAACATTCAGTACTTC.

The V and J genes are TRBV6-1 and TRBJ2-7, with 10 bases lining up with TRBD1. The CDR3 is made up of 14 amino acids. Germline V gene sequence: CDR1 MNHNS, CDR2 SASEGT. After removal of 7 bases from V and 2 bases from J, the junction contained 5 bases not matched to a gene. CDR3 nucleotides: TGTGCCAGCAAAGGGGACAGGGGACCCTACGAGCAGTACTTC. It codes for CASKGDRGPYEQYF.

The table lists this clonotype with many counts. The CDR3, as DNA: TGTGCCAGCAGTCACCCTAGACGGAAGATATACGAGCAGTACTTC. As protein: CASSHPRRKIYEQYF. The V and J genes are TRBV12-3 or TRBV12-4 and TRBJ2-7; D gene unclear. The CDR3 spans 15 residues. V lost 5 bases and J 4 bases, leaving 18 bases between the germline ends.

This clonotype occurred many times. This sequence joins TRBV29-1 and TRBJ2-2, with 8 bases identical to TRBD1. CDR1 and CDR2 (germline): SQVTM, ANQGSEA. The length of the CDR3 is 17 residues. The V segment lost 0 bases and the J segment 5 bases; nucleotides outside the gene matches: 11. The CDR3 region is CSVEDDSRGRRTGELFF. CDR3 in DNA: TGCAGCGTTGAAGATGATAGCAGGGGGCGTCGAACCGGGGAGCTGTTTTTT.

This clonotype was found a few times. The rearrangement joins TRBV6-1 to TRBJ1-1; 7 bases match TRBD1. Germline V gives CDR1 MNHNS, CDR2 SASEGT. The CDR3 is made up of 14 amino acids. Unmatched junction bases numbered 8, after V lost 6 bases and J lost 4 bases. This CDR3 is CASRDRARATEAFF. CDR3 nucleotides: TGTGCCAGCAGAGACAGGGCCCGAGCCACTGAAGCTTTCTTT.

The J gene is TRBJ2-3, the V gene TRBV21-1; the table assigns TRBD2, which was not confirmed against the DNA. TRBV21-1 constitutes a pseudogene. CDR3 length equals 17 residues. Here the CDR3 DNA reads TGTGCCAGCAGCAAAGATCTGGGACTAGCGTGCACAGATACGCAGTATTTT. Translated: CASSKDLGLACTDTQYF.

Here the CDR3 DNA reads TGTGCCAGCAGCTTATGGGGGGCTCGAGGGGAGACCCAGTACTTC. This sequence encodes CASSLWGARGETQYF. The chain carries TRBV7-2 and TRBJ2-5, with D perhaps matching TRBD1 or TRBD2 (6 bases each). The CDR3 has 15 amino acids. The V gene lost 2 bases and the J gene lost 5 bases, with 15 bases spanning the gap. CDR1 SGHTA and CDR2 FQGNSA come from the germline V gene.

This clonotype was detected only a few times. Here the CDR3 DNA reads TGCGCCAGCAGCTTGGCCGGCCGGGGCCATGAGCAGTTCTTC. Translating it yields CASSLAGRGHEQFF. V usage is TRBV5-1 and J usage is TRBJ2-1; D tentatively fits TRBD1 or TRBD2 (5 bases each). The length of the CDR3 is 14 residues. The germline CDR1 and CDR2 sequences are SGHRS and YFSETQ. The V end was cut by 0 bases, the J end by 8 bases, with 12 bases between.